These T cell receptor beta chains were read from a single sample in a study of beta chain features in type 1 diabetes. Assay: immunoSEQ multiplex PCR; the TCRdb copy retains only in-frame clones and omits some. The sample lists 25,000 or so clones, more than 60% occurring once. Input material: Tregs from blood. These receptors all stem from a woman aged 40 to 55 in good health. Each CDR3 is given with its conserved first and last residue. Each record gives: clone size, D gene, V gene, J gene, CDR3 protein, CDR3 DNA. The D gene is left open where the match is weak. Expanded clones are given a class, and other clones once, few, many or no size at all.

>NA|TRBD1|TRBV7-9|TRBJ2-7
CASSLDRGNPEQYF
TGTGCCAGCAGCTTGGACAGGGGCAACCCCGAGCAGTACTTC
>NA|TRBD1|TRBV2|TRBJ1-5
CASSQTGVDNQPQHF
TGTGCCAGCAGTCAAACAGGGGTCGACAATCAGCCCCAGCATTTT
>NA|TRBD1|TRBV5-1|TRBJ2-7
CASSPIQGEVDEQYF
TGCGCCAGCAGCCCCATTCAGGGGGAAGTCGACGAGCAGTACTTC
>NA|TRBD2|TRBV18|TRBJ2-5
CASSPRLAGAETQYF
TGTGCCAGCTCACCGAGACTAGCGGGGGCTGAGACCCAGTACTTC
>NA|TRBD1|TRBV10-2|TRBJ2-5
CASSAGGGETQYF
TGCGCCAGCAGTGCAGGGGGCGGTGAGACCCAGTACTTC
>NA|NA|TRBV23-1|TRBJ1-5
CASSQNPPYYDQPQHF
TGCGCCAGCAGTCAAAATCCCCCCTATTACGATCAGCCCCAGCATTTT
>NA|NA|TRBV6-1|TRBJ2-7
CASFTYSYEQYF
TGTGCCAGCTTCACATACTCCTACGAGCAGTACTTC
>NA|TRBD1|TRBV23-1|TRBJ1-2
CASSQSGDRGYGYTF
TGCGCCAGCAGTCAATCCGGGGACAGGGGCTATGGCTACACCTTC
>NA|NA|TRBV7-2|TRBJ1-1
CASSLLPQGSEAFF
TGTGCCAGCAGCTTATTGCCGCAGGGATCTGAAGCTTTCTTT
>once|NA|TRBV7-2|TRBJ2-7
CASSRDTYEQYF
TGTGCCAGCAGCCGTGACACCTACGAGCAGTACTTC
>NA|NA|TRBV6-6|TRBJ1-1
CASSPRSLNTEAFF
TGTGCCAGCAGCCCGCGTAGCCTGAACACTGAAGCTTTCTTT
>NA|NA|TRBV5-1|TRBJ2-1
CASSSSGDYNEQFF
TGCGCCAGCAGCTCCTCGGGGGATTACAATGAGCAGTTCTTC
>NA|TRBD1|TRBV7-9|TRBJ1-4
CASSTGQGTTNEKLFF
TGTGCCAGCAGCACCGGACAGGGGACAACTAATGAAAAACTGTTTTTT
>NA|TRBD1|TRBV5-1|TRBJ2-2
CASSPPDRGDTGELFF
TGCGCCAGCAGCCCCCCGGACAGGGGCGACACCGGGGAGCTGTTTTTT
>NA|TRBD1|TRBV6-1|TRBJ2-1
CASSEVGTALPHEQFF
TGTGCCAGCAGTGAAGTAGGGACAGCCTTACCACATGAGCAGTTCTTC
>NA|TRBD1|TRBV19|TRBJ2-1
CASQGAGNEQFF
TGTGCCTCACAGGGGGCTGGTAATGAGCAGTTCTTC
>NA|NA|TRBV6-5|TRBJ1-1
CASSYGFEGTAFF
TGTGCCAGCAGTTATGGGTTCGAGGGAACGGCTTTCTTT
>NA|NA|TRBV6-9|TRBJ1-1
CASSYGAIRNTEAFF
TGTGCCAGCAGTTATGGGGCTATAAGGAACACTGAAGCTTTCTTT
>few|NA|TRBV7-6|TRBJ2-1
CASSPQFRDEQFF
TGTGCCAGCAGCCCCCAATTCCGCGATGAGCAGTTCTTC
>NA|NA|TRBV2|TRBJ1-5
CASRRTGFNQPQHF
TGTGCCAGCAGGCGAACAGGTTTCAATCAGCCCCAGCATTTT
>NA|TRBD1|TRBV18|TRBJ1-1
CASSPRPGQGIGTEAFF
TGTGCCAGCTCACCACGACCGGGACAGGGGATCGGCACTGAAGCTTTCTTT
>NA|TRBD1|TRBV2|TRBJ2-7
CASRGTGYYEQYF
TGTGCCAGCAGGGGGACAGGGTACTACGAGCAGTACTTC
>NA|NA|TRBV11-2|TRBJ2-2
CASSSKSVNRELFF
TGTGCCAGCAGCTCCAAGAGCGTCAATCGGGAGCTGTTTTTT
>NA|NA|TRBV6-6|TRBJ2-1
CASTAYNEQFF
TGTGCCAGTACAGCCTACAATGAGCAGTTCTTC
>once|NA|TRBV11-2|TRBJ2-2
CASSPVVPGELFF
TGTGCCAGCAGCCCAGTGGTCCCCGGGGAGCTGTTTTTT
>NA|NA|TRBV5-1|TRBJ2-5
CASSLAPVPGQETQYF
TGCGCCAGCAGCTTGGCCCCTGTGCCGGGACAAGAGACCCAGTACTTC
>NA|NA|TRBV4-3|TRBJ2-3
CASSQDRSTDTQYF
TGCGCCAGCAGCCAAGACAGAAGCACAGATACGCAGTATTTT
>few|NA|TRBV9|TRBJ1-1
CASSVGQYTEAFF
TGTGCCAGCAGCGTAGGACAGTACACTGAAGCTTTCTTT
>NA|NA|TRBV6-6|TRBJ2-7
CASSPRGFSYEQYF
TGTGCCAGCAGCCCAAGGGGATTTTCCTACGAGCAGTACTTC
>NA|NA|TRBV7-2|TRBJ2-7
CASSFKIVAGGVFEQYF
TGTGCCAGCAGCTTTAAGATTGTGGCCGGCGGGGTTTTTGAGCAGTACTTC
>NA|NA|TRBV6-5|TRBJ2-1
CASSRSFSSYNEQFF
TGTGCCAGCAGTCGCTCCTTTAGCTCCTACAATGAGCAGTTCTTC
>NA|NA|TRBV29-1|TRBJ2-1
CSVRLPGEQFF
TGCAGCGTTCGACTCCCGGGTGAGCAGTTCTTC
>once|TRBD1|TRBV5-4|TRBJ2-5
CASRGDRAQETQYF
TGTGCCAGCAGGGGGGACAGGGCGCAAGAGACCCAGTACTTC
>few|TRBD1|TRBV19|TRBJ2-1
CASKGGWTGAYNEQFF
TGTGCCAGTAAAGGGGGGTGGACAGGGGCCTACAATGAGCAGTTCTTC
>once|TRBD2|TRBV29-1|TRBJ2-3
CSARRDGGNTDTQYF
TGCAGCGCCCGGCGAGACGGGGGGAACACAGATACGCAGTATTTT
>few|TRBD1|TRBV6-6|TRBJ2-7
CASSYWTGEQYF
TGTGCCAGCAGTTACTGGACAGGGGAACAGTACTTC
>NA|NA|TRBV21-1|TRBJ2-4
CASSTIVLQQRKNIQYF
TGTGCCAGCAGTACGATAGTGCTACAGCAAAGAAAAAACATTCAGTACTTC
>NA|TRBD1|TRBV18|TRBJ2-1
CASSPGTGGNEQFF
TGTGCCAGCTCACCAGGGACAGGGGGAAATGAGCAGTTCTTC
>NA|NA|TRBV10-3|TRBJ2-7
CAIRQGPRSYEQYF
TGTGCCATCAGGCAAGGTCCCCGGAGCTACGAGCAGTACTTC
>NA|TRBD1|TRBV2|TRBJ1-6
CASSGSGGDNSPLHF
TGTGCCAGCAGTGGGTCAGGGGGCGATAATTCACCCCTCCACTTT
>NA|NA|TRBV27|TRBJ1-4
CASSLLKRDDEKLFF
TGTGCCAGCAGTTTATTGAAGAGGGATGATGAAAAACTGTTTTTT
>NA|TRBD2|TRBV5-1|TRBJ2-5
CASSWISGASQETQYF
TGCGCCAGCAGCTGGATTAGCGGGGCGTCGCAAGAGACCCAGTACTTC
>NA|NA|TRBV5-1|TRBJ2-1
CASSSLAFNEQFF
TGCGCCAGCAGCTCCTTAGCTTTCAATGAGCAGTTCTTC
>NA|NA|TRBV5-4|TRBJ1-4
CASSLEVGYSNEKLFF
TGTGCCAGCAGCTTGGAAGTCGGTTACTCTAATGAAAAACTGTTTTTT
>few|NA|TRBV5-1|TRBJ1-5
CASSLAGYEPQHF
TGCGCCAGCAGCTTGGCAGGGTATGAGCCCCAGCATTTT
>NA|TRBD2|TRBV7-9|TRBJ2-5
CASSPGGIQETQYF
TGTGCCAGCAGCCCGGGAGGGATCCAAGAGACCCAGTACTTC
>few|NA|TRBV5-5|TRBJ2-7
CASSFESGVREQYF
TGTGCCAGCAGCTTTGAATCAGGGGTAAGGGAGCAGTACTTC
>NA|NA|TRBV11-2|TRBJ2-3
CASSLGGGRDTQYF
TGTGCCAGCAGCTTAGGGGGGGGCCGAGATACGCAGTATTTT
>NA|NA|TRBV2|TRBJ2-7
CASSPVTGVYEQYF
TGTGCCAGCAGTCCCGTGACGGGGGTCTACGAGCAGTACTTC
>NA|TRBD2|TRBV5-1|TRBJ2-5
CASSLVAGTQETQYF
TGCGCCAGCAGCTTGGTAGCGGGGACCCAAGAGACCCAGTACTTC
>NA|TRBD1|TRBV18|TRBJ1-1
CASSPWDRGSNTEAFF
TGTGCCAGCTCACCATGGGACAGGGGGAGTAACACTGAAGCTTTCTTT
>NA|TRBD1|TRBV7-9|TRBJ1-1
CASSLARGQGSKNTEAFF
TGTGCCAGCAGCTTAGCCCGGGGACAGGGGAGTAAGAACACTGAAGCTTTCTTT
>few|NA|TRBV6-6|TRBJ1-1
CASTHARTLNTEAFF
TGTGCCAGCACTCACGCCCGGACACTGAACACTGAAGCTTTCTTT
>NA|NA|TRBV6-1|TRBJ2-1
CASSWSGTPVDEQFF
TGTGCCAGCAGTTGGAGCGGGACACCCGTGGATGAGCAGTTCTTC
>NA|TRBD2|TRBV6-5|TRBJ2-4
CASRRGGVGNIQYF
TGTGCCAGCAGGCGGGGGGGCGTGGGAAACATTCAGTACTTC
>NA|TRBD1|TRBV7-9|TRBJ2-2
CASSLTGGWNTGELFF
TGTGCCAGCAGCTTAACAGGGGGCTGGAACACCGGGGAGCTGTTTTTT
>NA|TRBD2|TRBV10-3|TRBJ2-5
CATAALAGPSYQETQYF
TGTGCCACCGCGGCACTAGCGGGGCCTTCGTACCAAGAGACCCAGTACTTC
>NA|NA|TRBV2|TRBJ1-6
CASSDNWDIRNSPLHF
TGTGCCAGCAGTGATAACTGGGACATTCGTAATTCACCCCTCCACTTT
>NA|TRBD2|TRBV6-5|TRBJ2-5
CASSYSLAGGETQYF
TGTGCCAGCAGTTACTCTCTAGCGGGGGGGGAGACCCAGTACTTC